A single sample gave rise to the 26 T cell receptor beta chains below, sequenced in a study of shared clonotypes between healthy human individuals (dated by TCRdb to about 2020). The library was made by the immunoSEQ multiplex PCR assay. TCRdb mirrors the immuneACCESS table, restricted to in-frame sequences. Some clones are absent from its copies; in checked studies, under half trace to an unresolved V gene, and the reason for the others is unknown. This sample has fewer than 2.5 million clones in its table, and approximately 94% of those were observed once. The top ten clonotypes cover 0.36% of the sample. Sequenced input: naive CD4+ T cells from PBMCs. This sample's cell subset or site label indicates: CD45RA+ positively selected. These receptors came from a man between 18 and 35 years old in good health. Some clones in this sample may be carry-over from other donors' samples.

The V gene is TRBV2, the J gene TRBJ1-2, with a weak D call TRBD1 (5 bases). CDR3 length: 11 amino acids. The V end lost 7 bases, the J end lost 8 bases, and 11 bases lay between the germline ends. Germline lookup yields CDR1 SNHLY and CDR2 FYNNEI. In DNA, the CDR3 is TGTGCCAGCACAGGGAAGGGGGGCTACACCTTC. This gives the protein CASTGKGGYTF.

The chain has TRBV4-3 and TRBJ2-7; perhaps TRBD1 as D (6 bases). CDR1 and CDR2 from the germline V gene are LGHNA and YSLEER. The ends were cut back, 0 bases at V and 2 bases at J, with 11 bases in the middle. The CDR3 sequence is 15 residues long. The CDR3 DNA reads TGCGCCAGCAGCCAAGACAACAGGGACACCTACGAGCAGTACTTC. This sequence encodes CASSQDNRDTYEQYF.

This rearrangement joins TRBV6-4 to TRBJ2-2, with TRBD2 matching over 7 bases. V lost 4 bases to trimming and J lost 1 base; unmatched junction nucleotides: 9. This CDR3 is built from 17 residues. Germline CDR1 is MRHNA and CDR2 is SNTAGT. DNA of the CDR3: TGTGCCAGCAGTGCTTCGCCCCAGCGGGGGAACACCGGGGAGCTGTTTTTT. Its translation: CASSASPQRGNTGELFF.

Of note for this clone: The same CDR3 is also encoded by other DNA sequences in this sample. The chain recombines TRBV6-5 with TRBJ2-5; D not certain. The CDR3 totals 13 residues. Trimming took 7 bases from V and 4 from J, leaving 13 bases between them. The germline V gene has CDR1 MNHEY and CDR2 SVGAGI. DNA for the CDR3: TGTGCCAGCACCCTACCGGGTGGAGAGACCCAGTACTTC. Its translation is CASTLPGGETQYF.

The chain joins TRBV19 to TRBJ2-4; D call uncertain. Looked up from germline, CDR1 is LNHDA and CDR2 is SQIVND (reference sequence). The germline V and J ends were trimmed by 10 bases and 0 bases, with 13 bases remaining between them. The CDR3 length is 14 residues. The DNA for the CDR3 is TGTGCCACCTCGGACGGGCTAGCCAAAAACATTCAGTACTTC. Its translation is CATSDGLAKNIQYF.

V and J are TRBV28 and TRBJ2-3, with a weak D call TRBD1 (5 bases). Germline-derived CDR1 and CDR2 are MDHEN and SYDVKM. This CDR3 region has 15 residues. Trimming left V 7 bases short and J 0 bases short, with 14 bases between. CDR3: CASTIWGSSTDTQYF. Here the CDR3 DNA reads TGTGCCAGCACTATATGGGGCTCTAGCACAGATACGCAGTATTTT.

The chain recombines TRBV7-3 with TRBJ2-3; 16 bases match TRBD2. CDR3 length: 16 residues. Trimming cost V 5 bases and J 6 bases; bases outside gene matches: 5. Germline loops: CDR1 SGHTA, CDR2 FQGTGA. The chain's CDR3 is CASSPGLAGGSDTQYF. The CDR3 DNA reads TGTGCCAGCAGCCCGGGACTAGCGGGAGGGAGCGATACGCAGTATTTT. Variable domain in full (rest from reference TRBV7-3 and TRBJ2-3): GAGVSQTPSNKVTEKGKYVELRCDPISGHTALYWYRQSLGQGPEFLIYFQGTGAADDSGLPNDRFFAVRPEGSVSTLKIQRTERGDSAVYLCASSPGLAGGSDTQYFGPGTRLTVL.

In nucleotides, the CDR3 is TGTGCCAGCAGCAACCGGACAGGGGGTCATGAGCAGTTCTTC. It specifies CASSNRTGGHEQFF. V and J are TRBV21-1 and TRBJ2-1; the table's D call of TRBD1 was not tested on the DNA. TRBV21-1 is classified as a pseudogene. CDR3 length: 14 residues.

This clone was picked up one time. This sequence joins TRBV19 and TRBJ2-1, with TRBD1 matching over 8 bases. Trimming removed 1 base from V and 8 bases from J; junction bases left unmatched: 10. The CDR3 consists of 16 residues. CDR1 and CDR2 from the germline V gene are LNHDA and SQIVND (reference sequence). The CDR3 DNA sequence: TGTGCCAGTAGTATAGGGCGGGACAGGTTAATTCATGAGCAGTTCTTC. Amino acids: CASSIGRDRLIHEQFF.

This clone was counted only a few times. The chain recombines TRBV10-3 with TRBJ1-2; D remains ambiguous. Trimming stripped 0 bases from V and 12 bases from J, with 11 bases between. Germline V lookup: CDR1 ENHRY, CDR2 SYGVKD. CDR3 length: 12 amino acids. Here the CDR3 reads CAISESIEDHTF. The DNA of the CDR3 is TGTGCCATCAGTGAGTCGATCGAGGACCACACCTTC.

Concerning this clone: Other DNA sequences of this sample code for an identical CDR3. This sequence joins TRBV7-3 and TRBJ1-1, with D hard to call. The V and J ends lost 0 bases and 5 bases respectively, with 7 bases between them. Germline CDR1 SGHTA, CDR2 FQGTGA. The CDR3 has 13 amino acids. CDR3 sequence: CASSLTAGTEAFF. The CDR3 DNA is TGTGCCAGCAGCTTAACGGCGGGGACTGAAGCTTTCTTT.

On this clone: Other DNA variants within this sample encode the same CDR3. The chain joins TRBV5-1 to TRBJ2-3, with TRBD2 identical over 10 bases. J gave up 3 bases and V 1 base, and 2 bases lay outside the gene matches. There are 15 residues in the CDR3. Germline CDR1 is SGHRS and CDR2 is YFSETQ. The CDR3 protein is CASSLQREGTDTQYF. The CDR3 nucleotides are TGCGCCAGCAGCTTGCAGCGGGAGGGGACAGATACGCAGTATTTT.

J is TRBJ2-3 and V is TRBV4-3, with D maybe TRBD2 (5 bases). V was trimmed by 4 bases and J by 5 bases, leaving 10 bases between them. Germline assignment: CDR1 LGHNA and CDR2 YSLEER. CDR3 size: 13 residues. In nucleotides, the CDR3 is TGCGCCAGCAGCCCCCGGACTCGAGATACGCAGTATTTT. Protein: CASSPRTRDTQYF.

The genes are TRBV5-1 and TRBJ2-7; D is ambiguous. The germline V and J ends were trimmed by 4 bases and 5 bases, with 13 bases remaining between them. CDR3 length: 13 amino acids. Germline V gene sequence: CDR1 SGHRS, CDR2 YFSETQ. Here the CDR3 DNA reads TGCGCCAGCAGCCCCATTAGCCGGGACGAGCAGTACTTC. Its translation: CASSPISRDEQYF. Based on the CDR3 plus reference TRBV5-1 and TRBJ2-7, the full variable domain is KAGVTQTPRYLIKTRGQQVTLSCSPISGHRSVSWYQQTPGQGLQFLFEYFSETQRNKGNFPGRFSGRQFSNSRSEMNVSTLELGDSALYLCASSPISRDEQYFGPGTRLTVT.

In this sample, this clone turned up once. This CDR3 reads CASSSNVQVLTF. The CDR3 region has the DNA TGTGCCAGCAGCTCCAACGTACAGGTTTTGACCTTC. The chain joins TRBV28 to TRBJ1-2; TRBD1 might be the D (5 bases). The germline gives CDR1 MDHEN, CDR2 SYDVKM. The CDR3 runs to 12 residues. V was clipped by 6 bases and J by 14 bases, with 19 bases between them.

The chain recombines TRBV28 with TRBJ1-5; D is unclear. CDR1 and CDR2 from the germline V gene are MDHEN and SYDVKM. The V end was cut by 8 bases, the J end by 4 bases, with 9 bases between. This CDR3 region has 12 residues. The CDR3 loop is CASSRANQPQHF. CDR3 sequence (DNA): TGTGCCAGCTCCCGAGCGAATCAGCCCCAGCATTTT.

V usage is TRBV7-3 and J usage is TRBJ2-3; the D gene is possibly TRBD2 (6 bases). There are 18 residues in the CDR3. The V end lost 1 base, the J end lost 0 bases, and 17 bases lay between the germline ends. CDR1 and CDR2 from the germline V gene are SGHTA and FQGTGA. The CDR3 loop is CASSLRPILALSTDTQYF. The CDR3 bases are TGTGCCAGCAGCTTAAGGCCAATTCTAGCGCTTAGCACAGATACGCAGTATTTT.

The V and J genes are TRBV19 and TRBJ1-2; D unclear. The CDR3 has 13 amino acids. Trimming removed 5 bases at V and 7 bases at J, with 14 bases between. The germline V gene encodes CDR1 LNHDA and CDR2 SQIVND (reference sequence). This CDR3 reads CASSPIARGGYTF. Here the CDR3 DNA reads TGTGCCAGTAGTCCGATTGCGCGGGGTGGCTACACCTTC.

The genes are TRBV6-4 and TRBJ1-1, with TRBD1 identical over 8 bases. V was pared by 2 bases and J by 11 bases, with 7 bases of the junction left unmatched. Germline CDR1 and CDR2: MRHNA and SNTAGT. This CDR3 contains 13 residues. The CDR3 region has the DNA TGTGCCAGCAGTGACGGACAGGGTGGTACGGCTTTCTTT. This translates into CASSDGQGGTAFF.

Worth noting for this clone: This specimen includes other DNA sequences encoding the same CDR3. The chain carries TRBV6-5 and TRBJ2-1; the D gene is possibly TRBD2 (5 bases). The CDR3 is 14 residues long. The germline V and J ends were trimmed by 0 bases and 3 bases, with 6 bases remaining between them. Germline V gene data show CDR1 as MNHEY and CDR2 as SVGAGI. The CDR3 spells CASSYSAGYNEQFF. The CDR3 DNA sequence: TGTGCCAGCAGTTACTCGGCGGGCTACAATGAGCAGTTCTTC.

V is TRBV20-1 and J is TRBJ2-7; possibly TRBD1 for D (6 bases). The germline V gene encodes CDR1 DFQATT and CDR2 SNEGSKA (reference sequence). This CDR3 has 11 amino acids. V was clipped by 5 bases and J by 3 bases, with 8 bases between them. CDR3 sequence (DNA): TGCAGTGCTCAACAGGGCTACGAGCAGTACTTC. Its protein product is CSAQQGYEQYF.

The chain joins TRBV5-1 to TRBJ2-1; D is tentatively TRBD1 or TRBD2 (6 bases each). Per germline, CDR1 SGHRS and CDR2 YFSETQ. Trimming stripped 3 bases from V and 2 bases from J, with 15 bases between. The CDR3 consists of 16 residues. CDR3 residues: CASSSSLRGPYNEQFF. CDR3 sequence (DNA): TGCGCCAGCAGCTCTAGCCTACGGGGGCCCTACAATGAGCAGTTCTTC.

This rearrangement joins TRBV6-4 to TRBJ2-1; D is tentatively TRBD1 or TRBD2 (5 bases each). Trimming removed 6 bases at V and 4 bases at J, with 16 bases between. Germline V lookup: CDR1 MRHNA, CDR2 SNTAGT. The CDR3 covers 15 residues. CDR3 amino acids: CASSVVRGTYNEQFF. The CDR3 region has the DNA TGTGCCAGCAGCGTTGTACGGGGCACTTACAATGAGCAGTTCTTC.

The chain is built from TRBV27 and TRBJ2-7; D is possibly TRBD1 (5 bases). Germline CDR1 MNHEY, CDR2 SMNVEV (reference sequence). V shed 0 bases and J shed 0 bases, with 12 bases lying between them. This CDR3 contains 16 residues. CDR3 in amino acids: CASSLSGATPSYEQYF. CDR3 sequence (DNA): TGTGCCAGCAGTTTATCTGGGGCGACTCCCTCCTACGAGCAGTACTTC.

The CDR3 DNA follows: TGCAGCGTTGAAGAGTTTGTTGAGAACCCAGCTTTCTTT. Translation gives CSVEEFVENPAFF. The chain links TRBV29-1 to TRBJ1-1; D gene ambiguous. Trimming cost V 0 bases and J 10 bases, with 15 bases left between them. CDR3 length: 13 amino acids. CDR1 and CDR2 (germline): SQVTM, ANQGSEA. The variable domain in full, with the rest retrieved from reference TRBV29-1 and TRBJ1-1, is SAVISQKPSRDICQRGTSLTIQCQVDSQVTMMFWYRQQPGQSLTLIATANQGSEATYESGFVIDKFPISRPNLTFSTLTVSNMSPEDSSIYLCSVEEFVENPAFFGQGTRLTVV.

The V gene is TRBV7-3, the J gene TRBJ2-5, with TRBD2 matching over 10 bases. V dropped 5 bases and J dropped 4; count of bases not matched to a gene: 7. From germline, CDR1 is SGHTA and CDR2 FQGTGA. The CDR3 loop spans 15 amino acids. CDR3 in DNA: TGTGCCAGCAGCCTTCTAGCGGGAGCGGCAGAGACCCAGTACTTC. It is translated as CASSLLAGAAETQYF.